What follows are 7 T cell receptor beta chains derived from one specimen sequenced in a study of shared clonotypes between healthy human individuals. Naive CD8 cells comprised CD45RO-negative, CCR7-positively selected cells, excluding terminally differentiated effector memory CD45RA+ cells. Profiling relied on immunoSEQ multiplex PCR, and the TCRdb table lists in-frame clones only, not all of them. Seen here are roughly 590,000 clones, just under 97% observed once, and the top ten hold approximately 0.1%. Sequences were obtained from naive CD8+ T cells sorted from blood. The receptors derive from a woman in her 30s in good health.

V gene TRBV28 combines with J gene TRBJ2-1, with D possibly being TRBD2 (6 bases). This CDR3 spans 16 amino acids. Trimming shortened V by 3 bases and J by 5 bases, and 17 bases separated the two germline ends. The germline CDR1 and CDR2 sequences are MDHEN and SYDVKM. The CDR3 sequence: CASSFEAGKTDNEQFF. The CDR3 coding sequence is TGTGCCAGCAGTTTTGAGGCGGGGAAAACGGACAATGAGCAGTTCTTC.

This chain connects TRBV19 to TRBJ1-5; TRBD1 matches 8 bases. Germline CDR1 is LNHDA and CDR2 is SQIVND (reference sequence). The J segment lost 5 bases and the V segment lost 7 bases, leaving 7 bases of the junction unmatched. This CDR3 contains 14 residues. The CDR3 sequence is CASIETGEHQPQHF. CDR3 bases: TGTGCCAGTATCGAGACAGGGGAACATCAGCCCCAGCATTTT.

The J gene is TRBJ2-2, the V gene TRBV10-3; possibly TRBD1 for D (5 bases). V was shortened by 6 bases and J by 6 bases, with 17 bases between the two germline ends. CDR3 length equals 15 residues. CDR1 and CDR2 (germline): ENHRY, SYGVKD. CDR3 bases: TGTGCCATCAGCGAGATAACTGACAGTCCCGGGGAGCTGTTTTTT. It translates to CAISEITDSPGELFF.

The CDR3, as DNA: TGTGCCAGCAGCTTTTTAGAGACCCAGTACTTC. Its translation is CASSFLETQYF. V gene TRBV11-2 combines with J gene TRBJ2-5; unclear D gene. CDR3 size: 11 residues. Germline CDR1 is SGHAT and CDR2 is FQNNGV. Trimming left V 3 bases short and J 4 bases short, with 3 bases between.

V and J are TRBV5-6 and TRBJ2-6, with D unclear. V was clipped by 2 bases and J by 0 bases, with 3 bases between them. The germline CDR1 and CDR2 sequences are SGHDT and YYEEEE. The CDR3 extends over 14 amino acids. The CDR3 spells CASSFSSGANVLTF. The CDR3 DNA reads as TGTGCCAGCAGCTTCAGCTCTGGGGCCAACGTCCTGACTTTC.

This chain joins TRBV14 and TRBJ2-5, with D uncertain. TRBJ2-7 explains the end of the DNA better; the J call may be wrong. Germline V gene lookup returns CDR1 SGHDN and CDR2 FVKESK. CDR3 length: 13 amino acids. This CDR3 is CASSQVRLDEQYF. For the CDR3, the DNA is TGTGCCAGCAGCCAAGTCAGATTGGACGAGCAGTACTTC.

The genes are TRBV7-6 and TRBJ1-5; no firm D call. CDR1 is SGHVS, CDR2 FNYEAQ, per germline. V was shortened by 11 bases and J by 9 bases, with 14 bases between the two germline ends. The CDR3 has 11 amino acids. CDR3 sequence reads: CAGSPGWPQHF. The CDR3 DNA is TGTGCCGGAAGTCCGGGGTGGCCCCAGCATTTT.